The 4 T cell receptor beta chains reported below all come from one sample, sequenced in a study of blood T cell repertoires in COVID-19. The protocol was immunoSEQ multiplex PCR, while the TCRdb copy is restricted to in-frame clones and leaves out a portion. Among 300,000 to 350,000 clones listed, 87% were seen once. Material: peripheral blood. These receptors originate from a man aged 25 to 40 with COVID-19, enrolled during active disease.

The chain joins TRBV5-1 to TRBJ1-3; TRBD1 aligns across 9 bases. V trimming: 1 base; J trimming: 4 bases; junction bases outside the gene matches: 3. The CDR3 consists of 15 residues. Germline CDR1 reads SGHRS; CDR2 reads YFSETQ. The CDR3 DNA follows: TGCGCCAGCAGCTTGACGACAGGGGGAGGAAACACCATATATTTT. This encodes CASSLTTGGGNTIYF.

The chain has TRBV29-1 and TRBJ2-7; TRBD1 is a possible D gene (5 bases). Germline-derived CDR1 and CDR2 are SQVTM and ANQGSEA. Deletions cut 4 bases from V and 4 bases from J, with 14 bases between. This CDR3 has 13 amino acids. For the CDR3, the DNA is TGCAGCGTTGTCCGTCAGGGTGGGTACGAGCAGTACTTC. The encoded protein is CSVVRQGGYEQYF.

This clone came up many times. The chain is built from TRBV20-1 and TRBJ2-1, with no clear D. CDR3 size: 11 residues. V lost 3 bases and J 8 bases, leaving 8 bases between the germline ends. Germline CDR1 reads DFQATT; CDR2 reads SNEGSKA (reference sequence). The DNA for the CDR3 is TGCAGTGCTAGCTTATTCCATGAGCAGTTCTTC. It codes for CSASLFHEQFF.

The gene calls are TRBV30 and TRBJ2-7, with 9 positions matching TRBD2. The ends lost 0 bases at V and 0 bases at J; junction bases unmatched: 3. Germline CDR1 is GTSNPN and CDR2 is SVGIG (reference sequence). This CDR3 region has 15 residues. CDR3 residues: CAWSVGSGSSYEQYF. The CDR3, as DNA: TGTGCCTGGAGTGTAGGTAGCGGGAGCTCCTACGAGCAGTACTTC. The full variable domain, with the rest looked up from reference TRBV30 and TRBJ2-7, is SQTIHQWPATLVQPVGSPLSLECTVEGTSNPNLYWYRQAAGRGLQLLFYSVGIGQISSEVPQNLSASRPQDRQFILSSKKLLLSDSGFYLCAWSVGSGSSYEQYFGPGTRLTVT.